This T cell receptor beta chain was documented in a study of T cells after yellow fever vaccination. V was clipped by 6 bases and J by 5 bases, with 17 bases between them. The CDR3 length is 14 residues. Germline V gives CDR1 SQVTM, CDR2 ANQGSEA. 5'RACE template switching added a universal primer site and UMIs to TCR cDNA. TCRdb reprocessed the 5' RACE reads via MiXCR and lists one record per CDR3 protein. This table holds 300,000 or so distinct CDR3 sequences, 10% to 15% found once. This TCR came from a young man who received the YFV17D yellow fever vaccine. The V and J genes are TRBV29-1 and TRBJ1-5; no reliable D call. The starting material was CD4+ T cells sorted from PBMCs, obtained 45 days after the yellow fever booster vaccination. The CDR3, as DNA: TGCAGCGTAAAAGTGGAAGGGTTACATCAGCCCCAGCATTTT. It encodes CSVKVEGLHQPQHF.